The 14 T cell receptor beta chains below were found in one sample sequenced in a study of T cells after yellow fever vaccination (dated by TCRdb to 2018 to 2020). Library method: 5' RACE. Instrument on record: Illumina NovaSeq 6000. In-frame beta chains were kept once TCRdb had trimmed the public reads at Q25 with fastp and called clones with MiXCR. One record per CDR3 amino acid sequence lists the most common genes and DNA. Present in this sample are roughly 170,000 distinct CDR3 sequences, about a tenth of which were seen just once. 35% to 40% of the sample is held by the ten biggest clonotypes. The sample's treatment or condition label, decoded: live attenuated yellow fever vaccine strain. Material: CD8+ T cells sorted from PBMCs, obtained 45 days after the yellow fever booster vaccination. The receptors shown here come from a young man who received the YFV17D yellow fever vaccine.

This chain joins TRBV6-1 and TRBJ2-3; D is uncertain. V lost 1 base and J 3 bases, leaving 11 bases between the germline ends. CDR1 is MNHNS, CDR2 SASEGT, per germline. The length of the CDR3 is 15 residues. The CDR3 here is CASSEVRSTTDTQYF. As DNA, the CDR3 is TGTGCCAGCAGTGAAGTTCGCAGTACAACAGATACGCAGTATTTT.

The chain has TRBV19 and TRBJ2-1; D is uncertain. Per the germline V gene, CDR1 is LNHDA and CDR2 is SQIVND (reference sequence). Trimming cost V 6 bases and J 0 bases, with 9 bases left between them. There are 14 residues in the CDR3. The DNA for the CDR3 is TGTGCCAGTAGCGTAGGCAGCTCCTACAATGAGCAGTTCTTC. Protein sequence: CASSVGSSYNEQFF.

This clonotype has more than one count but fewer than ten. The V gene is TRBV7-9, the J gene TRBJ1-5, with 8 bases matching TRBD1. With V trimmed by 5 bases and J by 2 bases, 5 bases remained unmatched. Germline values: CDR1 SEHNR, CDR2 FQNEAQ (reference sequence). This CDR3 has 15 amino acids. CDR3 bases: TGTGCCAGCAGCCACGGACAGGGCGGCAATCAGCCCCAGCATTTT. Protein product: CASSHGQGGNQPQHF.

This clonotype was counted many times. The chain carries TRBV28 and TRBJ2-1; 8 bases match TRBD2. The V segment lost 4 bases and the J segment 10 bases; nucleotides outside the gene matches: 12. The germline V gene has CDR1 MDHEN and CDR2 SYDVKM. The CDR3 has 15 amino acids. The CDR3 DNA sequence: TGTGCCAGCAGTTGGCCCCGGGGGGGCCGGTACGAGCAGTTCTTC. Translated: CASSWPRGGRYEQFF.

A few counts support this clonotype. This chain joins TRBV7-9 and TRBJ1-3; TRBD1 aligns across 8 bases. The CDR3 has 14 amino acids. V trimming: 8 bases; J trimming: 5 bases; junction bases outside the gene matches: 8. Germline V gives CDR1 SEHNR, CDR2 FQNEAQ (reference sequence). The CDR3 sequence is CASAGQGGRNTIYF. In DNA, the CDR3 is TGTGCCAGCGCAGGACAGGGTGGTCGAAACACCATATATTTT.

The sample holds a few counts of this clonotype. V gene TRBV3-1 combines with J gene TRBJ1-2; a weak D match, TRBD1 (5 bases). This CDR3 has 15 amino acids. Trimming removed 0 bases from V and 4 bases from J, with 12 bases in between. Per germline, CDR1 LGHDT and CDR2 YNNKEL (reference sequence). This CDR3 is CASSQDLDRIYGYTF. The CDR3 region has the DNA TGTGCCAGCAGCCAAGATCTTGACAGAATCTATGGCTACACCTTC.

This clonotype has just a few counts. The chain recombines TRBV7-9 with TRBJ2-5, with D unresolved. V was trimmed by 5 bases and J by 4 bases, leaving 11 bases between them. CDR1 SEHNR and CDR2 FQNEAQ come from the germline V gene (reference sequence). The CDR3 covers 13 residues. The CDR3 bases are TGTGCCAGCAGCCAAATACCGGGAGAGACCCAGTACTTC. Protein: CASSQIPGETQYF.

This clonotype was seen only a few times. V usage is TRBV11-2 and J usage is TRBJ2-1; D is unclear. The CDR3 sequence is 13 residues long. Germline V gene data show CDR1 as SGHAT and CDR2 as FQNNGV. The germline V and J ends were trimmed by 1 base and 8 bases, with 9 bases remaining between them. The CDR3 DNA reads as TGTGCCAGCAGCTTAGGTTCGGGTTATGAGCAGTTCTTC. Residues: CASSLGSGYEQFF.

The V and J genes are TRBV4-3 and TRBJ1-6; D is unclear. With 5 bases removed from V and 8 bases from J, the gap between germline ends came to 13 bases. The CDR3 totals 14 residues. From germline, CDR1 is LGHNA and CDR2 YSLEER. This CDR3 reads CASSFREADSPLHF. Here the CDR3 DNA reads TGCGCCAGCAGCTTCCGGGAGGCCGATTCACCCCTCCACTTT.

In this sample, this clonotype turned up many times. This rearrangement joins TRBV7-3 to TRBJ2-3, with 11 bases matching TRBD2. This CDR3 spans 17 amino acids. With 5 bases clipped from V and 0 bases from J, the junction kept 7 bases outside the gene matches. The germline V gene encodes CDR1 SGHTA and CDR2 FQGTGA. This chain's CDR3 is CASSGSGGASSTDTQYF. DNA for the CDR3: TGTGCCAGCAGCGGTAGCGGGGGGGCTTCTAGCACAGATACGCAGTATTTT.

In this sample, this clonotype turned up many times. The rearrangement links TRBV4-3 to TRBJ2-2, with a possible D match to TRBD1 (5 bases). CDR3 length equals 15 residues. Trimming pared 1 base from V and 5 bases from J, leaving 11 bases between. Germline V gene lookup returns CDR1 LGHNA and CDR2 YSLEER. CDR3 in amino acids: CASSQVQGWTGELFF. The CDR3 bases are TGCGCCAGCAGCCAAGTCCAGGGTTGGACCGGGGAGCTGTTTTTT.

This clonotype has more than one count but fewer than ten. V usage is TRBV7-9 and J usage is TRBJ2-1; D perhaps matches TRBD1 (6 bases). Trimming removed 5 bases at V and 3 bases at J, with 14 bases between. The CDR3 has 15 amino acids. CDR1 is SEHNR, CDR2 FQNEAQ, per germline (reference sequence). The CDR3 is CASSTGYERYNEQFF. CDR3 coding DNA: TGTGCCAGCAGCACAGGGTACGAACGCTACAATGAGCAGTTCTTC.

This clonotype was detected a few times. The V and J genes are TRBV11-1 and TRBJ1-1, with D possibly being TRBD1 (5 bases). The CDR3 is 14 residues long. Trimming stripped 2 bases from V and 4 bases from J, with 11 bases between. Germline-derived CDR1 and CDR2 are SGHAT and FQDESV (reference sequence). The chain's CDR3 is CASSLTIGGTEAFF. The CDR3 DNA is TGTGCCAGCAGCTTAACCATCGGGGGCACTGAAGCTTTCTTT.

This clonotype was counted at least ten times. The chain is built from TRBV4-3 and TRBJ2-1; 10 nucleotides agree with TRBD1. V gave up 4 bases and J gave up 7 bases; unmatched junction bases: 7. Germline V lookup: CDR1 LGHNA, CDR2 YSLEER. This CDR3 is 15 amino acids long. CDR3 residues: CASSRRDRGDNEQFF. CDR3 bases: TGCGCCAGCAGCCGCCGGGACAGGGGAGATAATGAGCAGTTCTTC.